Listed below are T cell receptor beta chains from one sample, sequenced in a study of T-cell memory formation after mild COVID-19. TCRdb called the 5' RACE reads again in MiXCR, with one record for every CDR3 protein. Here the sample spans roughly 350,000 distinct CDR3 sequences, under 30% being singletons. The sample comprised PBMCs or a T cell subset sorted from them (not recorded which). Receptor source: an adult woman who had mild COVID-19 (a few samples of this study predate the infection). Cell type and time point are not known. Both conserved end residues are part of each CDR3. The order of the fields is clone size, J gene, V gene, D gene, CDR3 DNA, CDR3 protein. D genes are given only for firm matches. Expanded clones are given a class, and other clones once, few, many or no size at all.

clone size: few
J gene: TRBJ2-5
V gene: TRBV4-3
D gene: TRBD2
CDR3 DNA: TGCGCCAGCAGCCAAGGAGCGGGAGGCCGCGAGACCCAGTACTTC
CDR3 protein: CASSQGAGGRETQYF

clone size: many
J gene: TRBJ2-3
V gene: TRBV5-1
D gene: TRBD2
CDR3 DNA: TGTGCCAGCAGCCTGACTAGCGGGGGCACAGATACGCAGTATTTT
CDR3 protein: CASSLTSGGTDTQYF

clone size: few
J gene: TRBJ2-5
V gene: TRBV15
D gene: .
CDR3 DNA: TGTGCCACCAGCAGAGGCAAAGAGACCCAGTACTTC
CDR3 protein: CATSRGKETQYF

clone size: few
J gene: TRBJ1-5
V gene: TRBV7-8
D gene: .
CDR3 DNA: TGTGCCAGCAGCCGGGTGGGGGGTGGCAATCAGCCCCAGCATTTT
CDR3 protein: CASSRVGGGNQPQHF

clone size: few
J gene: TRBJ1-6
V gene: TRBV27
D gene: .
CDR3 DNA: TGTGCCAGCAGCTCGACCCCCAGGGCAAGACTCTCACCCCTCCACTTT
CDR3 protein: CASSSTPRARLSPLHF

clone size: few
J gene: TRBJ2-7
V gene: TRBV3-1
D gene: TRBD2
CDR3 DNA: TGTGCCAGCAGCGGACGGACTAGCGGGGACTACGAGCAGTACTTC
CDR3 protein: CASSGRTSGDYEQYF

clone size: .
J gene: TRBJ1-4
V gene: TRBV5-1
D gene: .
CDR3 DNA: TGCGCCAGCAGCGGGAGAGACAGCCTTAATGAAAAACTGTTTTTT
CDR3 protein: CASSGRDSLNEKLFF

clone size: few
J gene: TRBJ2-7
V gene: TRBV7-2
D gene: .
CDR3 DNA: TGTGCCAGCAGCTTAGAGGGGGGTAGGAAGCAGTACTTC
CDR3 protein: CASSLEGGRKQYF

clone size: .
J gene: TRBJ1-6
V gene: TRBV5-5
D gene: .
CDR3 DNA: TGTGCCAGCAGCGCGAGGGTAGATTCACCCCTCCACTTT
CDR3 protein: CASSARVDSPLHF

clone size: few
J gene: TRBJ2-5
V gene: TRBV7-6
D gene: TRBD2
CDR3 DNA: TGTGCCAGCAGCTCTCTAGCGGGAGACGAGACCCAGTACTTC
CDR3 protein: CASSSLAGDETQYF

clone size: .
J gene: TRBJ2-3
V gene: TRBV5-1
D gene: .
CDR3 DNA: TGCGCCAGCAGGTCCGACGGAGATACGCAGTATTTT
CDR3 protein: CASRSDGDTQYF

clone size: few
J gene: TRBJ2-7
V gene: TRBV2
D gene: .
CDR3 DNA: TGTGCCAGCAGTGAATCGTCCTCCTACGAGCAGTACTTC
CDR3 protein: CASSESSSYEQYF

clone size: .
J gene: TRBJ2-1
V gene: TRBV6-4
D gene: .
CDR3 DNA: TGTGCCAGCCAGGACCCCCTAAGGAATGAGCAGTTCTTC
CDR3 protein: CASQDPLRNEQFF

clone size: .
J gene: TRBJ1-5
V gene: TRBV12-3/TRBV12-4
D gene: .
CDR3 DNA: TGTGCCAGCAGTGACCAGGGGCGCAATCAGCCCCAGCATTTT
CDR3 protein: CASSDQGRNQPQHF

clone size: .
J gene: TRBJ1-2
V gene: TRBV19
D gene: TRBD1
CDR3 DNA: TGTGCCAGTAGTACCCGGGACAGGGGGCACGGGGACTATGGCTACACCTTC
CDR3 protein: CASSTRDRGHGDYGYTF

clone size: few
J gene: TRBJ1-2
V gene: TRBV24-1
D gene: .
CDR3 DNA: TGTGCCACCAGTGACGCAGGGACCCGCGGCTACACCTTC
CDR3 protein: CATSDAGTRGYTF

clone size: .
J gene: TRBJ2-5
V gene: TRBV7-9
D gene: .
CDR3 DNA: TGTGCCAGCAGCCGGGGTCAGTGGGAGACCCAGTACTTC
CDR3 protein: CASSRGQWETQYF

clone size: .
J gene: TRBJ2-3
V gene: TRBV7-9
D gene: TRBD2
CDR3 DNA: TGTGCCAGCAGCTCCCTCTTTGGTAGCGGGAGCACAGATACGCAGTATTTT
CDR3 protein: CASSSLFGSGSTDTQYF

clone size: .
J gene: TRBJ2-2
V gene: TRBV7-3
D gene: .
CDR3 DNA: TGTGCCAGCAGCTTAAGGAGGCAGGGAAGGGCCGGGGAGCTGTTTTTT
CDR3 protein: CASSLRRQGRAGELFF

clone size: .
J gene: TRBJ2-1
V gene: TRBV2
D gene: TRBD2
CDR3 DNA: TGTGCCAGCAGTGGATGGACTAGTGTGGTGGCGTTCTTC
CDR3 protein: CASSGWTSVVAFF

clone size: .
J gene: TRBJ2-2
V gene: TRBV4-2
D gene: TRBD2
CDR3 DNA: TGTGCCAGCAGCCTGAACAGCGGGGGCCCCACCGGGGAGCTGTTTTTT
CDR3 protein: CASSLNSGGPTGELFF

clone size: .
J gene: TRBJ1-2
V gene: TRBV27
D gene: .
CDR3 DNA: TGTGCCAGCAGTTTAGCCGCGGGGGTCCCGTTCTATGGCTACACCTTC
CDR3 protein: CASSLAAGVPFYGYTF

clone size: .
J gene: TRBJ2-5
V gene: TRBV30
D gene: .
CDR3 DNA: TGTGCCTGGAGTGTACTGGACACCCTATCCCAAGAGACCCAGTACTTC
CDR3 protein: CAWSVLDTLSQETQYF

clone size: .
J gene: TRBJ2-1
V gene: TRBV5-6
D gene: .
CDR3 DNA: TGTGCCAGCAGCCACAGGGCCTATGAGCAGTTCTTC
CDR3 protein: CASSHRAYEQFF

clone size: many
J gene: TRBJ1-3
V gene: TRBV6-5
D gene: .
CDR3 DNA: TGTGCCAGCAGTTACGCCCGGCAATCTGGAAACACCATATATTTT
CDR3 protein: CASSYARQSGNTIYF

clone size: .
J gene: TRBJ1-5
V gene: TRBV24-1
D gene: .
CDR3 DNA: TGTGCCACCAGTGATACCTACAGACCCGATCAGCCCCAGCATTTT
CDR3 protein: CATSDTYRPDQPQHF

clone size: .
J gene: TRBJ2-3
V gene: TRBV5-1
D gene: .
CDR3 DNA: TGCGCCAGCAGCTTGGCCAATGGGGGCTCAGATACGCAGTATTTT
CDR3 protein: CASSLANGGSDTQYF

clone size: .
J gene: TRBJ2-1
V gene: TRBV4-1
D gene: TRBD2
CDR3 DNA: TGCGCCAGCAGCCAAGCCCTAGCGGGGGGGCGAAGGCAGTTCTTC
CDR3 protein: CASSQALAGGRRQFF

clone size: .
J gene: TRBJ2-1
V gene: TRBV19
D gene: .
CDR3 DNA: TGTGCCAGTAGTATCTCTAGTGGGACACAGGAGCAGTTCTTC
CDR3 protein: CASSISSGTQEQFF

clone size: .
J gene: TRBJ2-5
V gene: TRBV7-9
D gene: TRBD1
CDR3 DNA: TGTGCCAGCAGCTTCACGACAGGGGCGGGGGAGACCCAGTACTTC
CDR3 protein: CASSFTTGAGETQYF

clone size: .
J gene: TRBJ2-7
V gene: TRBV7-6
D gene: .
CDR3 DNA: TGTGCCAGCAGCTCCGGGGGGACATCGTCTGCCGAGCAGTACTTC
CDR3 protein: CASSSGGTSSAEQYF

clone size: .
J gene: TRBJ2-3
V gene: TRBV4-3
D gene: TRBD2
CDR3 DNA: TGCGCCAGCAGCCAGGCTCCCGGACTAGCGGGAGGGAGTAGTCGAACAGATACGCAGTATTTT
CDR3 protein: CASSQAPGLAGGSSRTDTQYF

clone size: .
J gene: TRBJ2-4
V gene: TRBV15
D gene: .
CDR3 DNA: TGTGCCACCGGGCCGGGGTTCAGGACAGCGAACTTCAAAAACATTCAGTACTTC
CDR3 protein: CATGPGFRTANFKNIQYF

clone size: .
J gene: TRBJ2-7
V gene: TRBV6-6
D gene: .
CDR3 DNA: TGTGCCAGCAGGGGGGGGCAAGTCTACGAGCAGTACTTC
CDR3 protein: CASRGGQVYEQYF

clone size: .
J gene: TRBJ1-2
V gene: TRBV19
D gene: .
CDR3 DNA: TGTGCCAGTGTTCCCCGCGAAAGACCATTGTCGCGTGGCTACACCTTC
CDR3 protein: CASVPRERPLSRGYTF

clone size: few
J gene: TRBJ2-7
V gene: TRBV29-1
D gene: TRBD1
CDR3 DNA: TGCAGCGTTGTGGCCCTAACAGGGGACTACGAGCAGTACTTC
CDR3 protein: CSVVALTGDYEQYF

clone size: few
J gene: TRBJ2-1
V gene: TRBV5-5
D gene: .
CDR3 DNA: TGTGCCAGCAGCTTGGGTCCCCGATCATACAATGAGCAGTTCTTC
CDR3 protein: CASSLGPRSYNEQFF

clone size: .
J gene: TRBJ2-2
V gene: TRBV21-1
D gene: .
CDR3 DNA: TGTGCCAGCGTGCGGGGATACACCGGGGAGCTGTTTTTT
CDR3 protein: CASVRGYTGELFF

clone size: .
J gene: TRBJ1-2
V gene: TRBV29-1
D gene: TRBD1
CDR3 DNA: TGCAGCGTTGAAGGACAGGGCCAACCTCGCACCTTC
CDR3 protein: CSVEGQGQPRTF

clone size: .
J gene: TRBJ1-1
V gene: TRBV6-1
D gene: TRBD1
CDR3 DNA: TGTGCCAGCAGTCGGGGACAGATGAACACTGAAGCTTTCTTT
CDR3 protein: CASSRGQMNTEAFF

clone size: .
J gene: TRBJ2-7
V gene: TRBV20-1
D gene: TRBD1
CDR3 DNA: TGCAGTGCTAGAGATGGGGACAGGGGAACTGGCGAGCAGTACTTC
CDR3 protein: CSARDGDRGTGEQYF

clone size: .
J gene: TRBJ2-7
V gene: TRBV20-1
D gene: TRBD2
CDR3 DNA: TGCAGTGCTAGTTCAGGGCTAGCGGGAAAGTACGAGCAGTACTTC
CDR3 protein: CSASSGLAGKYEQYF

clone size: .
J gene: TRBJ2-7
V gene: TRBV9
D gene: .
CDR3 DNA: TGTGCCAGCAGCGCAGGACTTCCCTTCGAGCAGTACTTC
CDR3 protein: CASSAGLPFEQYF

clone size: .
J gene: TRBJ1-2
V gene: TRBV10-3
D gene: TRBD1
CDR3 DNA: TGTGCCATTCGGACTGGACAGGAGAATGGCTACACCTTC
CDR3 protein: CAIRTGQENGYTF

clone size: .
J gene: TRBJ1-6
V gene: TRBV7-9
D gene: .
CDR3 DNA: TGTGCCAGCAGCTTAGCACGCGGGACCGATTCACCCCTCCACTTT
CDR3 protein: CASSLARGTDSPLHF

clone size: few
J gene: TRBJ2-1
V gene: TRBV12-3/TRBV12-4
D gene: .
CDR3 DNA: TGTGCCAGCAGTTTATTGGGGGGCGCAGGGATCAATGAGCAGTTCTTC
CDR3 protein: CASSLLGGAGINEQFF

clone size: .
J gene: TRBJ2-1
V gene: TRBV29-1
D gene: .
CDR3 DNA: TGCAGCGTTGAACCAGGGATGGTAGGCAATGAGCAGTTCTTC
CDR3 protein: CSVEPGMVGNEQFF

clone size: .
J gene: TRBJ2-7
V gene: TRBV5-4
D gene: .
CDR3 DNA: TGTGCCAGCAGCTTAGGAGGGGAGTACGTCCACGAGCAGTACTTC
CDR3 protein: CASSLGGEYVHEQYF